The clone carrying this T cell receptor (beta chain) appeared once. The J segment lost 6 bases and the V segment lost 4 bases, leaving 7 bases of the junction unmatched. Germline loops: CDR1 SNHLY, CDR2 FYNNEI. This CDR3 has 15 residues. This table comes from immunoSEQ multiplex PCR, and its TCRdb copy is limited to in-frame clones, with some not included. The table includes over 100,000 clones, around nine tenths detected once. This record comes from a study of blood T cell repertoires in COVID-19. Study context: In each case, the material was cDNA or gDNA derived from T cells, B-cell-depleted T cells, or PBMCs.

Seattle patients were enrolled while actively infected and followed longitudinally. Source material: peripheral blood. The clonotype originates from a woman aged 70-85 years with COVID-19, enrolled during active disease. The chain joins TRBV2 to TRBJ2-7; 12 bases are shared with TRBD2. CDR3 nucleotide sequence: TGTGCCAGCAGTGTCCCTAGCGGGGGGGCCGGCGAGCAGTACTTC. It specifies CASSVPSGGAGEQYF.